This TCR beta chain was captured by sequencing in a study of T-cell memory formation after mild COVID-19. 5'RACE with constant-segment primers yielded barcoded, UMI-tagged TCR alpha and TCR beta cDNA libraries. TCRdb reanalysed the 5' RACE reads using MiXCR and keeps one entry per CDR3 protein. The sample records over 10,000 distinct CDR3 sequences, 15% to 20% being singletons. At least ten counts were recorded for this clonotype. Its specificity is not known. Whole-study results and caveats: Some clones that responded turned up in pre-infection memory, which suggests that cross-reactive memory joined in.

This CDR3 has 17 residues. Trimming removed 4 bases from V and 1 base from J; junction bases left unmatched: 11. The germline gives CDR1 SGHVS, CDR2 FNYEAQ. This chain links TRBV7-6 with TRBJ2-3, with 7 bases that match TRBD1. The receptor's source is a man younger than 35 who had mild COVID-19 (a few samples of this study predate the infection). Cell type and time point are not known. The sample consisted of PBMCs or a T cell subset sorted from them (not recorded which). In DNA form, the CDR3 reads TGTGCCAGCAGCTCACTTTGGACAGGTCCGGGCACAGATACGCAGTATTTT. Amino acid sequence: CASSSLWTGPGTDTQYF.